The rows below give T cell receptor beta chains drawn from one sample of a study of control samples from healthy donors and cancer patients. Assay: immunoSEQ multiplex PCR; the TCRdb copy retains only in-frame clones and omits some. In the table there are around 86,000 clones, 70% to 90% of which are singletons. Sequenced material: PBMCs. These receptors all come from a woman aged 60-75 years with head and neck cancer. Each CDR3 is given with its conserved first and last residue. D genes are given only for firm matches.

V	D	J	DNA	CDR3
TRBV7-2	.	TRBJ2-2	TGTGCCAGCAGACCGGGCGCGAACACCGGGGAGCTGTTTTTT	CASRPGANTGELFF
TRBV15	TRBD2	TRBJ2-5	TGTGCCACCTCCCCCGGGACTAGCGGGAGGGTTTCGGGGGAGACCCAGTACTTC	CATSPGTSGRVSGETQYF
TRBV11-1	.	TRBJ2-7	TGTGCCAGCAGCTTACTAGCTTCAGAGCAGTACTTC	CASSLLASEQYF
TRBV6-5	TRBD2	TRBJ2-1	TGTGCCAGCAGTAGACTAGCAGAGTTCGGTAATGAGCAGTTCTTC	CASSRLAEFGNEQFF
TRBV12-3/TRBV12-4	.	TRBJ2-5	TGTGCCAGCAGTTATGACACCGAAGAGACCCAGTACTTC	CASSYDTEETQYF
TRBV27	.	TRBJ2-1	TGTGCCAGCAGTAAGGGGCTTGTAAATGAGCAGTTCTTC	CASSKGLVNEQFF
TRBV19	TRBD1	TRBJ2-3	TGTGCCAGTAAAACACAGGGGGCAGATACGCAGTATTTT	CASKTQGADTQYF
TRBV4-2	TRBD1	TRBJ2-5	TGTGCCAGCAGCCAAAACCCCAACCTATTTGGACAGGGAAGGCCCCAGTACTTC	CASSQNPNLFGQGRPQYF
TRBV11-1	.	TRBJ1-6	TGTGCCAGCAGCGTAAATCAAGCCAATTCACCCCTCCACTTT	CASSVNQANSPLHF
TRBV16	TRBD2	TRBJ2-3	TGTGCCAGCAGCCAACAACTAGCGGGAGTGGGGTCAGATACGCAGTATTTT	CASSQQLAGVGSDTQYF